This TCR beta chain was identified in a study of cytomegalovirus exposure and HLA in healthy donors. Study results and caveats: The study reported that TCR beta sequences accurately predicted HLA-A and HLA-B alleles in most subjects. The study assumed roughly uniform donor sequencing depth for presence/absence analyses. Excluded: some indistinguishable V segments such as TRBV6-2 and TRBV6-3.

V was trimmed by 2 bases and J by 2 bases, leaving 12 bases between them. Per the germline V gene, CDR1 is WSHSY and CDR2 is SAAADI. The CDR3 has 15 residues. Researchers ran the PCR with 60 Vbeta and 13 Jbeta primers. Only in-frame clones appear in the TCRdb table, and some are missing; sequencing was by immunoSEQ multiplex PCR. Of approximately 120,000 clones detected, 80% to 90% appear once; the ten largest clones hold around 1%. The donors gave bone marrow, and they were healthy. A note on this clone: Its antigen is not known.

V is TRBV10-2 and J is TRBJ1-2, with D possibly TRBD1 on 5 matching bases. This sequence originates from a young woman in good health and CMV-seronegative. The sample consisted of PBMCs. The CDR3 loop reads CASSEAGFSNYGYTF. CDR3 DNA: TGCGCCAGCAGTGAGGCAGGGTTCTCCAACTATGGCTACACCTTC.